Following are 22 T cell receptor beta chains from one sample sequenced in a study of regulatory T cells in long-lasting Graves disease. For TCR beta, libraries came from iRepertoire HTBI primers and Arm-PCR of CDR3 regions. In TCRdb, the multiplex PCR reads were re-called with MiXCR into one record per CDR3 protein. The sample has roughly 610,000 distinct CDR3 sequences, 15% to 20% seen once. Time point: newly diagnosed GD, antithyroid drugs for less than 3 months. Construction of the TCR library relied on RNA isolated from PBMCs. The sample also formed part of further work on T cells in Graves' hyperthyroidism and ophthalmopathy.

Sequenced material: peripheral blood mononuclear cells (PBMCs), taken at new diagnosis, from a patient treated with antithyroid drugs. The receptor set was obtained from a man aged 18 to 35 with Graves disease.

The V and J genes are TRBV20-1 and TRBJ2-1, with 7 bases aligning to TRBD2. This CDR3 region has 14 residues. From germline, CDR1 is DFQATT and CDR2 SNEGSKA (reference sequence). The trim removed 4 bases at V and 2 bases at J, leaving 5 bases unmatched. The CDR3: CSAIGRETYNEQFF. The CDR3 bases are TGCAGTGCTATCGGGCGGGAGACCTACAATGAGCAGTTCTTC.

The chain joins TRBV20-1 to TRBJ2-5, with a tentative D call TRBD1 (6 bases). The CDR3 has 15 residues. Per germline, CDR1 DFQATT and CDR2 SNEGSKA (reference sequence). The ends were cut back, 0 bases at V and 4 bases at J, with 15 bases in the middle. The CDR3 reads CSAREGTGPGETQYF. DNA of the CDR3: TGCAGTGCTAGAGAGGGCACAGGGCCAGGAGAGACCCAGTACTTC.

In this sample, this clonotype turned up many times. V is TRBV2 and J is TRBJ2-1, with D unresolved. Looked up from germline, CDR1 is SNHLY and CDR2 is FYNNEI. V gave up 9 bases and J gave up 2 bases, with 17 bases separating them. This CDR3 spans 15 amino acids. CDR3 protein: CARRPDGATYNEQFF. The CDR3 DNA follows: TGTGCCAGGAGACCGGACGGAGCCACCTACAATGAGCAGTTCTTC. The entire variable domain, with the rest obtained from reference TRBV2 and TRBJ2-1, is as follows: EPEVTQTPSHQVTQMGQEVILRCVPISNHLYFYWYRQILGQKVEFLVSFYNNEISEKSEIFDDQFSVERPDGSNFTLKIRSTKLEDSAMYFCARRPDGATYNEQFFGPGTRLTVL.

This chain links TRBV29-1 with TRBJ2-7; D ambiguous. Trimming stripped 2 bases from V and 6 bases from J, with 11 bases between. The CDR3 runs 12 residues. CDR1 is SQVTM, CDR2 ANQGSEA, per germline. The CDR3 protein is CSVEFDGGEQYF. The CDR3 region has the DNA TGCAGCGTTGAATTTGATGGCGGCGAGCAGTACTTC.

This clonotype showed up just once. A much larger clone lies a single base off, so this may be a read error. The V and J genes are TRBV29-1 and TRBJ2-6; TRBD1 matches at 7 bases. The CDR3 sequence is 15 residues long. Trimming at V came to 7 bases and at J to 2 bases, leaving 8 bases not matched to a gene. Germline loops: CDR1 SQVTM, CDR2 ANQGSEA. CDR3 DNA sequence: TGCAGCGCTGGATTAACAGGGGCTGGGGCCAACGTCCTGACTTTC. It yields the protein CSAGLTGAGANVLTF. The full variable domain, its missing parts supplied by reference TRBV29-1 and TRBJ2-6, is SAVISQKPSRDICQRGTSLTIQCQVDSQVTMMFWYRQQPGQSLTLIATANQGSEATYESGFVIDKFPISRPNLTFSTLTVSNMSPEDSSIYLCSAGLTGAGANVLTFGAGSRLTVL.

There are many counts of this clonotype. The chain employs TRBV28 and TRBJ1-6; D gene ambiguous. The CDR3 runs 14 residues. Germline V CDR1 and CDR2: MDHEN, SYDVKM. Trimming left V 8 bases short and J 9 bases short, with 17 bases between. The CDR3: CASVESFSGSPLHF. In DNA, the CDR3 is TGTGCCAGCGTTGAGTCTTTTTCGGGTTCACCCCTCCACTTT.

This clonotype was observed a few times. In DNA, the CDR3 is TGCAGTGCTGAGGGACCGGCTAGCGGGACCTACGAGCAGTACTTC. Protein: CSAEGPASGTYEQYF. J is TRBJ2-7 and V is TRBV20-1; 9 bases line up with TRBD2. Trimming cost V 5 bases and J 2 bases; bases outside gene matches: 10. CDR3 size: 15 residues. Germline V gene data show CDR1 as DFQATT and CDR2 as SNEGSKA (reference sequence).

This clonotype showed up many times. V is TRBV11-2 and J is TRBJ2-2; 10 nucleotides match TRBD2. From germline, CDR1 is SGHAT and CDR2 FQNNGV. The CDR3 has 19 residues. V shed 5 bases and J 5 bases; nucleotides not matched to a gene: 17. The CDR3, as DNA: TGTGCCAGCAGCCCCAGAGGCCCAGCGGGAGGGCCTCGAACCGGGGAGCTGTTTTTT. It is translated as CASSPRGPAGGPRTGELFF.

V usage is TRBV6-2 or TRBV6-3 and J usage is TRBJ2-1; D unclear. The CDR3 extends over 13 amino acids. Trimming stripped 0 bases from V and 9 bases from J, with 9 bases between. Germline V gene sequence: CDR1 MNHEY, CDR2 SVGEGT. DNA for the CDR3: TGTGCCAGCAGTTACTCCTCCGATGGTGAGCAGTTCTTC. This codes for CASSYSSDGEQFF.

The rearrangement joins TRBV6-5 to TRBJ2-7; D not resolved. CDR1 and CDR2 from the germline V gene are MNHEY and SVGAGI. The CDR3 sequence is 11 residues long. Trimming took 4 bases from V and 11 from J, leaving 12 bases between them. As DNA, the CDR3 is TGTGCCAGCAGTTCGAGAAATCGGGAGTACTTC. This sequence encodes CASSSRNREYF.

V gene TRBV7-9 combines with J gene TRBJ2-5; 9 bases fit TRBD2. The germline gives CDR1 SEHNR, CDR2 FQNEAQ (reference sequence). The CDR3 has 14 residues. J gave up 5 bases and V 3 bases, and 4 bases lay outside the gene matches. CDR3 sequence (DNA): TGTGCCAGCAGCTTGGGCGGGAGGGCTGAGACCCAGTACTTC. It yields the protein CASSLGGRAETQYF. The full variable domain, rest sourced from reference TRBV7-9 and TRBJ2-5, is DTGVSQNPRHKITKRGQNVTFRCDPISEHNRLYWYRQTLGQGPEFLTYFQNEAQLEKSRLLSDRFSAERPKGSFSTLEIQRTEQGDSAMYLCASSLGGRAETQYFGPGTRLLVL.

The J gene is TRBJ2-1, the V gene TRBV27; D is undetermined. Germline V CDR1 and CDR2: MNHEY, SMNVEV (reference sequence). V lost 2 bases, J lost 7 bases, and 6 bases lay in between. This CDR3 has 12 amino acids. CDR3 DNA: TGTGCCAGCAGTTTAACAGATAATGAGCAGTTCTTC. It yields the protein CASSLTDNEQFF.

In this sample, this clonotype turned up many times. This rearrangement joins TRBV2 to TRBJ2-5; no firm D call. CDR1 and CDR2 from the germline V gene are SNHLY and FYNNEI. This CDR3 spans 17 amino acids. Trimming stripped 1 base from V and 0 bases from J, with 15 bases between. The CDR3 is CASSEVGVGRNQETQYF. The CDR3 DNA reads TGTGCCAGCAGTGAAGTTGGGGTCGGCAGGAACCAAGAGACCCAGTACTTC.

This clonotype was seen at least ten times. The chain uses TRBV7-3 and TRBJ1-2; perhaps TRBD1 as D (6 bases). The CDR3 length is 13 residues. Deletions cut 5 bases from V and 3 bases from J, with 10 bases between. CDR1 is SGHTA and CDR2 is FQGTGA in the germline V gene. The CDR3 DNA sequence: TGTGCCAGCAGCCCTACAGGGCACTATGGCTACACCTTC. Its protein product is CASSPTGHYGYTF.

This clonotype was seen a handful of times. The chain joins TRBV15 to TRBJ2-7, with 12 bases that match TRBD2. The CDR3 is 17 residues long. Germline values: CDR1 LNHNV, CDR2 YYDKDF (reference sequence). With V trimmed by 3 bases and J by 4 bases, 10 bases remained unmatched. The chain's CDR3 is CATSSPGTSGYSYEQYF. The CDR3 coding sequence is TGTGCCACCAGCAGCCCCGGGACTAGCGGGTATTCTTACGAGCAGTACTTC.

This clonotype was found many times. V is TRBV11-2 and J is TRBJ2-5; no clear D. Germline V gene lookup returns CDR1 SGHAT and CDR2 FQNNGV. The CDR3 consists of 14 residues. Trimming left V 1 base short and J 1 base short, with 7 bases between. CDR3 region: CASSLGPFQETQYF. The CDR3 DNA follows: TGTGCCAGCAGCTTAGGGCCCTTCCAAGAGACCCAGTACTTC.

Only a few counts were recorded for this clonotype. This chain uses TRBV7-9 with TRBJ2-4; 13 bases match TRBD2. Trimming removed 5 bases from V and 2 bases from J; junction bases left unmatched: 3. CDR3 length equals 16 residues. Per germline, CDR1 SEHNR and CDR2 FQNEAQ (reference sequence). The DNA of the CDR3 is TGTGCCAGCAGCCCGGGGACTAGCGGGACCAAAAACATTCAGTACTTC. Its translation is CASSPGTSGTKNIQYF.

The V and J genes are TRBV20-1 and TRBJ1-1, with 7 bases lining up with TRBD1. There are 14 residues in the CDR3. Looked up from germline, CDR1 is DFQATT and CDR2 is SNEGSKA (reference sequence). Trimming at V came to 1 base and at J to 4 bases, leaving 6 bases not matched to a gene. The CDR3 nucleotides read TGCAGTGCTAGAGGCGGGACAGAGGCCACTGAAGCTTTCTTT. Translated, it gives CSARGGTEATEAFF.

The chain uses TRBV20-1 and TRBJ2-7; TRBD2 agrees at 7 bases. The germline gives CDR1 DFQATT, CDR2 SNEGSKA (reference sequence). V lost 2 bases and J lost 6; bases outside the gene matches: 13. There are 15 residues in the CDR3. CDR3 protein: CSARKEAAGVFEQYF. DNA for the CDR3: TGCAGTGCTAGAAAGGAGGCTGCGGGAGTTTTCGAGCAGTACTTC.

This clonotype was seen ten or more times. With a much larger clone just one base away, this may be a read error. Written as DNA, the CDR3 is TGTGCCAGCAGTGGGTCTAACAGAGACAATGAGCAGTTCTTC. It specifies CASSGSNRDNEQFF. This sequence joins TRBV2 and TRBJ2-1; D not certain. From germline, CDR1 is SNHLY and CDR2 FYNNEI. The germline V and J ends were trimmed by 4 bases and 5 bases, with 12 bases remaining between them. The CDR3 spans 14 residues.

This clonotype was counted only a few times. The gene calls are TRBV4-1 and TRBJ1-1; 8 bases match TRBD1. CDR3 length: 14 amino acids. The J segment lost 4 bases and the V segment lost 2 bases, leaving 3 bases of the junction unmatched. Germline V lookup: CDR1 MGHRA, CDR2 YSYEKL. The CDR3 is CASSQNRGGTEAFF. The CDR3 nucleotides are TGCGCCAGCAGCCAAAACAGGGGGGGCACTGAAGCTTTCTTT.

J is TRBJ2-6 and V is TRBV19, with D unclear. Trimming took off 5 bases at V and 0 bases at J, with 8 bases between the two ends. The germline CDR1 and CDR2 sequences are LNHDA and SQIVND (reference sequence). This CDR3 region has 15 residues. CDR3 sequence reads: CASSDWSSGANVLTF. CDR3 in DNA: TGTGCCAGTAGTGACTGGAGCTCTGGGGCCAACGTCCTGACTTTC.